Following are 6 T cell receptor beta chains from one sample sequenced in a study of Ad26.COV2.S vaccination and SARS-CoV-2 variants. Using immunoSEQ multiplex PCR, the repertoire was profiled, and TCRdb retains in-frame clones only, with some absent. Counted here are about 440,000 clones, around 85% occurring once; the ten biggest clones make up roughly 13%. Treatment: over 15 received Ad26.COV2.S at low or high dose, single or two shots; roughly five received placebo; per-sample allocation not given. Sampling took place 63 days after the first vaccine or placebo injection. The material was peripheral blood, obtained in a trial of Ad26.COV2.S vaccine versus placebo. The receptors here all came from a person between 18 and 65 years old who received the Ad26.COV2.S COVID-19 vaccine or a placebo.

The chain couples TRBV30 to TRBJ2-2; D possibly corresponds to TRBD1 (5 bases). The V and J ends lost 1 base and 1 base respectively, with 7 bases between them. The CDR3 contains 14 residues. Germline V gene sequence: CDR1 GTSNPN, CDR2 SVGIG (reference sequence). This CDR3 is CAWSGTRNTGELFF. The CDR3 DNA follows: TGTGCCTGGAGTGGGACAAGGAACACCGGGGAGCTGTTTTTT.

The J gene is TRBJ2-5, the V gene TRBV30, with 9 positions matching TRBD1. The J segment lost 1 base and the V segment lost 5 bases, leaving 2 bases of the junction unmatched. Germline values: CDR1 GTSNPN, CDR2 SVGIG (reference sequence). This CDR3 is built from 13 residues. CDR3 sequence (DNA): TGTGCCTGGGACAGGGGGACCCAAGAGACCCAGTACTTC. Translating it yields CAWDRGTQETQYF. Supplemented by reference TRBV30 and TRBJ2-5, the full variable domain reads SQTIHQWPATLVQPVGSPLSLECTVEGTSNPNLYWYRQAAGRGLQLLFYSVGIGQISSEVPQNLSASRPQDRQFILSSKKLLLSDSGFYLCAWDRGTQETQYFGPGTRLLVL.

CDR3 DNA: TGTGCCAGCTCACCCTCCGCAAGGGGCACAGATACGCAGTATTTT. Residues: CASSPSARGTDTQYF. The V and J genes are TRBV18 and TRBJ2-3; D gene uncertain. The germline CDR1 and CDR2 sequences are KGHSH and LQKENI. The germline V and J ends were trimmed by 3 bases and 1 base, with 11 bases remaining between them. This CDR3 contains 15 residues.

The chain joins TRBV6-2 or TRBV6-3 to TRBJ1-1; no definite D call. Germline values: CDR1 MNHEY, CDR2 SVGEGT. The CDR3 is 14 amino acids. The V gene lost 2 bases and the J gene lost 4 bases, with 11 bases spanning the gap. CDR3 residues: CASSYRPSGTEAFF. The CDR3 DNA reads as TGTGCCAGCAGTTACCGGCCGTCGGGCACTGAAGCTTTCTTT.

The chain links TRBV28 to TRBJ2-7; D gene ambiguous. Trimming cost V 6 bases and J 1 base, with 10 bases left between them. Germline lookup yields CDR1 MDHEN and CDR2 SYDVKM. The CDR3 is 13 residues long. The CDR3: CASRLPGSYEQYF. CDR3 bases: TGTGCCAGCAGACTCCCCGGTTCCTACGAGCAGTACTTC.

This rearrangement joins TRBV6-4 to TRBJ2-1, with 7 positions matching TRBD1. V was clipped by 8 bases and J by 7 bases; unmatched bases: 14. Germline V lookup: CDR1 MRHNA, CDR2 SNTAGT. There are 15 residues in the CDR3. The CDR3 nucleotides read TGTGCCAGCCATATGCCGACAGGGTGGAGGAATGAGCAGTTCTTC. Amino acid sequence: CASHMPTGWRNEQFF.